These 16 T cell receptor beta chains were all obtained from the same sample, sequenced in a study of CXCR3-negative and CXCR3-positive naive CD8 T cells. Whole-study results and caveats: Comparison of naive cells showed more hydrophobic TRB CDR3s in CXCR3-positive than in CXCR3-negative naive cells.

The antigens for these receptors are not known. Carrying UMI labels, the TRB cDNA libraries were prepared through 5' RACE. TCRdb derives one entry per CDR3 protein from the 5' RACE reads, leaving out DNA. This table holds tens of thousands of distinct CDR3 sequences. Sequencing was done on a sample of naive CXCR3+ CD8+ T cells from blood. Subset meaning: CD45RO-CCR7+CD27+CD95- naive CD8+ T cells expressing CXCR3 (TNR3+). The receptors here all came from a human donor in good health. Some clones in this sample may be carry-over from other donors' samples.

V gene TRBV11-2 combines with J gene TRBJ1-1. Germline V CDR1 and CDR2: SGHAT, FQNNGV. The CDR3 has 14 residues. CDR3: CASSPNSRNTEAFF.

V usage is TRBV29-1 and J usage is TRBJ2-3; TCRdb's assignment of TRBD2 cannot be checked, as there is no DNA. CDR3 length: 16 residues. Germline V lookup: CDR1 SQVTM, CDR2 ANQGSEA. The CDR3 here is CSVEDRTSGGRDTQYF.

The CDR3 spells CASSLEEGMETQYF. The rearrangement joins TRBV11-2 to TRBJ2-5; the D call of TRBD1 rests on TCRdb alone, since no DNA is present to check it. The germline V gene encodes CDR1 SGHAT and CDR2 FQNNGV. The CDR3 extends over 14 amino acids.

The gene calls are TRBV4-3 and TRBJ2-4; TCRdb selects TRBD1, and the lack of DNA leaves this call unchecked. This CDR3 spans 16 amino acids. Germline-derived CDR1 and CDR2 are LGHNA and YSLEER. CDR3: CASSRTGSSGANIQYF.

The chain uses TRBV20-1 and TRBJ2-1; TCRdb calls TRBD2, which cannot be checked without DNA. The CDR3 consists of 14 residues. Germline V gives CDR1 DFQATT, CDR2 SNEGSKA (reference sequence). The chain's CDR3 is CSAASGGFYNEQFF.

This chain uses TRBV29-1 with TRBJ2-7; TCRdb returns TRBD1, unconfirmable since there is no DNA. The CDR3 runs 12 residues. The germline V gene encodes CDR1 SQVTM and CDR2 ANQGSEA. The CDR3 sequence is CSVTTESYEQYF.

The genes are TRBV9 and TRBJ2-6; as DNA is missing, the TRBD2 call by TCRdb cannot be tested. CDR1 and CDR2 from the germline V gene are SGDLS and YYNGEE. This CDR3 spans 20 amino acids. CDR3 loop: CASSGAADVTPLSGANVLTF.

V gene TRBV13 combines with J gene TRBJ2-4; TCRdb's D call of TRBD1 is untestable without DNA. This CDR3 region has 14 residues. From germline, CDR1 is PRHDT and CDR2 FYEKMQ (reference sequence). This CDR3 reads CASSLGSQENIQYF.

The V and J genes are TRBV11-3 and TRBJ2-2; as DNA is missing, the TRBD1 call by TCRdb cannot be tested. Germline V gene sequence: CDR1 SGHNT, CDR2 YENEEA. This CDR3 is built from 16 residues. The CDR3 reads CASSPRDRGNTGELFF.

The chain couples TRBV7-9 to TRBJ2-2; lacking DNA, the TRBD2 call made by TCRdb goes unchecked. Germline V lookup: CDR1 SEHNR, CDR2 FQNEAQ (reference sequence). The CDR3 runs 15 residues. CDR3 in amino acids: CASSSRLAGAGELFF.

The rearrangement links TRBV2 to TRBJ1-2; there is no DNA to check the TCRdb D call of TRBD1. The CDR3 runs 13 residues. Germline V gene sequence: CDR1 SNHLY, CDR2 FYNNEI. The CDR3 spells CASSRTGGYGYTF.

The rearrangement uses TRBV6-5 and TRBJ2-1; without DNA, the TCRdb call of TRBD1 cannot be checked. The CDR3 runs to 12 residues. CDR1 is MNHEY and CDR2 is SVGAGI in the germline V gene. The CDR3 here is CASSDPGNEQFF.

The chain has TRBV7-9 and TRBJ1-1; checking the TCRdb D call of TRBD1 is not possible without DNA. The germline gives CDR1 SEHNR, CDR2 FQNEAQ (reference sequence). The CDR3 extends over 16 amino acids. This CDR3 reads CASSLYDSRMNTEAFF.

CDR3 amino acids: CASSIGRALTNYGYTF. The V and J genes are TRBV7-2 and TRBJ1-2. CDR1 is SGHTA and CDR2 is FQGNSA in the germline V gene. This CDR3 contains 16 residues.

This sequence joins TRBV10-3 and TRBJ2-7. The CDR3 is 14 amino acids. The germline gives CDR1 ENHRY, CDR2 SYGVKD. Here the CDR3 reads CAISAVDRNYEQYF.

This rearrangement joins TRBV20-1 to TRBJ2-7; TCRdb designates TRBD1, a call that cannot be tested without DNA. This CDR3 is built from 11 residues. From germline, CDR1 is DFQATT and CDR2 SNEGSKA (reference sequence). This CDR3 reads CSARDGYEQYF.